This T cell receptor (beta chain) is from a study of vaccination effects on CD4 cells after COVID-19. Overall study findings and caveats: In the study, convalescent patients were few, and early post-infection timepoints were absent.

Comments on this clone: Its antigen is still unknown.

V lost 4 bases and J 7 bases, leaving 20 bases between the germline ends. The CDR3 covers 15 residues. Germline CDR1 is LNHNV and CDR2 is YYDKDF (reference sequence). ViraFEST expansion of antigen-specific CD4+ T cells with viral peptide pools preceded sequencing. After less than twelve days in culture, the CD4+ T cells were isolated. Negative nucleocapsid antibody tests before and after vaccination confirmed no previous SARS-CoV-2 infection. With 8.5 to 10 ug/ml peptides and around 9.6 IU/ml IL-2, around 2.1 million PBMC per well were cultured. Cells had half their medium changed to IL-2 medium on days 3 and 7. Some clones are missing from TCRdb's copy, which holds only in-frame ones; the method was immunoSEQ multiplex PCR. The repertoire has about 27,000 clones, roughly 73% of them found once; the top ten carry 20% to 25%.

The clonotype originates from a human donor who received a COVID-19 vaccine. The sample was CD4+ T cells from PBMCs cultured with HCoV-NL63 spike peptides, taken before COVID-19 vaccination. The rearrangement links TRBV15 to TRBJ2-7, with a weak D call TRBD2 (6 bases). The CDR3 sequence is CATSTGKTSAGEQYF. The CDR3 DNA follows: TGTGCCACCAGCACCGGAAAGACTAGTGCGGGGGAGCAGTACTTC.